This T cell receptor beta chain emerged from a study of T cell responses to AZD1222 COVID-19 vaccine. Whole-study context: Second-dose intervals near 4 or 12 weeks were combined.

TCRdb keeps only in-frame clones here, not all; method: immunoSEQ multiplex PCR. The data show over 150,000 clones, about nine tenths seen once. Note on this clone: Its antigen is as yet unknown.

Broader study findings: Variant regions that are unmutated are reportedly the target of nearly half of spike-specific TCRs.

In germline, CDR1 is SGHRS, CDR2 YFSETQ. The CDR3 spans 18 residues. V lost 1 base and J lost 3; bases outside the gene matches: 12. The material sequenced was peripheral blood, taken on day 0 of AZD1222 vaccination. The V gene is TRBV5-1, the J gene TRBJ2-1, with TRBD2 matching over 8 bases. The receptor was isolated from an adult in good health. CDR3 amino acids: CASSLRVLAGGGYNEQFF. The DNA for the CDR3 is TGCGCCAGCAGCTTGAGGGTCCTGGCGGGGGGCGGCTACAATGAGCAGTTCTTC. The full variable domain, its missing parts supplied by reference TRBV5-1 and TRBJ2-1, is KAGVTQTPRYLIKTRGQQVTLSCSPISGHRSVSWYQQTPGQGLQFLFEYFSETQRNKGNFPGRFSGRQFSNSRSEMNVSTLELGDSALYLCASSLRVLAGGGYNEQFFGPGTRLTVL.